The 17 T cell receptor beta chains below were found in one sample sequenced in a study of shared clonotypes between healthy human individuals (dated by TCRdb to 2020 to 2021). The library was generated by the immunoSEQ multiplex PCR assay. Drawn from immuneACCESS, this table holds only the in-frame rearrangements with V and J called that TCRdb kept. Clones are partly lost; checked studies trace under half to an unresolved V gene and leave the rest unexplained. For this sample there are more than 400,000 clones; more than 65% appear just once. The ten largest make up 9.5% to 15% of the sample. Sequencing input: PBMCs. The receptor source for this set is a middle-aged woman in good health. Some clones in this sample may be carry-over from other donors' samples.

This clone was seen just once. With only one base between it and a far larger clone, this is likely a read error. The gene calls are TRBV11-2 and TRBJ2-1, with TRBD2 identical over 7 bases. Germline-derived CDR1 and CDR2 are SGHAT and FQNNGV. CDR3 length: 12 amino acids. V dropped 6 bases and J dropped 16; count of bases not matched to a gene: 12. CDR3 nucleotides: TGTGCCAGCAGTCTTTTGGGCGGGAGCGGTTTCTTC. Translating it yields CASSLLGGSGFF.

The chain joins TRBV5-1 to TRBJ2-7; D not resolved. This CDR3 contains 14 residues. CDR1 is SGHRS, CDR2 YFSETQ, per germline. Trimming took 0 bases from V and 2 from J, leaving 9 bases between them. In nucleotides, the CDR3 is TGCGCCAGCAGCTTGGGTGTCGGAACCTACGAGCAGTACTTC. Amino acids: CASSLGVGTYEQYF.

The rearrangement joins TRBV18 to TRBJ2-5; 8 nucleotides agree with TRBD2. The CDR3 contains 15 residues. J lost 5 bases, V lost 3 bases, and 8 bases had no gene match. Germline V gene sequence: CDR1 KGHSH, CDR2 LQKENI. CDR3 nucleotide sequence: TGTGCCAGCTCACCGGGACTAGTTAGTGGGGAGACCCAGTACTTC. The encoded protein is CASSPGLVSGETQYF.

V and J are TRBV27 and TRBJ2-2, with D uncertain. The CDR3 loop spans 14 amino acids. Germline-derived CDR1 and CDR2 are MNHEY and SMNVEV (reference sequence). V was pared by 6 bases and J by 4 bases, with 12 bases between. The CDR3 sequence is CASRGWSVTGELFF. CDR3 nucleotide sequence: TGTGCCAGCAGGGGGTGGAGCGTCACCGGGGAGCTGTTTTTT.

This clone turned up a few times. A far larger clone lies a single base away; this is likely a read error. V gene TRBV7-8 combines with J gene TRBJ2-7; D uncertain. CDR3 length equals 15 residues. From germline, CDR1 is SGHVS and CDR2 FQNEAQ. CDR3 region: CTSSFLRYSPYEQYF. CDR3 DNA: TGTACCAGCAGTTTCCTCCGCTACTCACCCTACGAGCAGTACTTC.

Notes on this clone: Given a far larger clone just one base away, this is likely a sequencing read error. This sequence joins TRBV30 and TRBJ2-7; 10 nucleotides agree with TRBD1. Per germline, CDR1 GTSNPN and CDR2 SVGIG (reference sequence). CDR3 size: 13 residues. The trim removed 3 bases at V and 9 bases at J, leaving 8 bases unmatched. The CDR3 DNA is TGTGCCTGGAGGGGACAGGGGTTGAACGGGCAGTACTTC. Protein sequence: CAWRGQGLNGQYF.

The chain uses TRBV28 and TRBJ2-7; D uncertain. CDR1 and CDR2 from the germline V gene are MDHEN and SYDVKM. This CDR3 spans 13 amino acids. V was shortened by 5 bases and J by 6 bases, with 14 bases between the two germline ends. The CDR3 DNA reads TGTGCCAGCAGTCCCCGCAGCCTGATCGAGCAGTACTTC. It translates to CASSPRSLIEQYF.

The chain employs TRBV15 and TRBJ2-3; TRBD1 matches 7 bases. The CDR3 extends over 17 amino acids. Trimming cost V 1 base and J 0 bases; bases outside gene matches: 7. Germline CDR1 and CDR2: LNHNV and YYDKDF (reference sequence). CDR3 loop: CATSRGTGTASTDTQYF. The CDR3 DNA reads TGTGCCACCAGCAGAGGGACCGGGACAGCAAGCACAGATACGCAGTATTTT.

Remarks on this clone: A far larger clone is only one base removed, so a read error is likely. Different DNA sequences within this sample yield the same CDR3. The rearrangement joins TRBV10-1 to TRBJ1-2; D is possibly TRBD1 (6 bases). The CDR3 consists of 14 residues. Germline V gene sequence: CDR1 WNHNN, CDR2 SYGVQD (reference sequence). The CDR3 sequence: CASSEEQGDYGYTF. CDR3 nucleotides: TGCGCCAGCAGTGAGGAACAGGGAGACTATGGCTACACATTC.

The sample holds one count of this clone. This chain links TRBV7-3 with TRBJ2-3; 13 bases are a match to TRBD2. The CDR3 runs to 15 residues. Germline CDR1 SGHTA, CDR2 FQGTGA. The V segment lost 4 bases and the J segment 4 bases; nucleotides outside the gene matches: 2. CDR3 sequence: CASSWTSGSADTQYF. CDR3 nucleotide sequence: TGTGCCAGCAGCTGGACTAGCGGGAGTGCAGATACGCAGTATTTT.

Details on this clone: A read error likely explains this, since a far larger clone differs by one base. The sample carries other DNA sequences with the same CDR3. The chain is built from TRBV29-1 and TRBJ2-5; perhaps TRBD2 as D (5 bases). The CDR3 is 11 residues long. Germline V gene sequence: CDR1 SQVTM, CDR2 ANQGSEA. CDR3 DNA sequence: TGTAGCGTTGTTGAGCAAGAGACCCAGTACTTC. It codes for CSVVEQETQYF. Drawing the rest from reference TRBV29-1 and TRBJ2-5, the complete variable domain is SAVISQKPSRDICQRGTSLTIQCQVDSQVTMMFWYRQQPGQSLTLIATANQGSEATYESGFVIDKFPISRPNLTFSTLTVSNMSPEDSSIYLCSVVEQETQYFGPGTRLLVL.

This clone turned up a few times. This chain links TRBV19 with TRBJ1-5; 8 nucleotides line up with TRBD1. This CDR3 is built from 13 residues. Germline CDR1 LNHDA, CDR2 SQIVND (reference sequence). J gave up 5 bases and V 8 bases, and 5 bases lay outside the gene matches. The CDR3 protein is CASLQGGDQPQHF. DNA of the CDR3: TGTGCCAGTTTACAGGGGGGTGATCAGCCCCAGCATTTT.

About this clone itself: A read error is the likely source, as a far larger clone sits one nucleotide away. The chain combines TRBV7-9 with TRBJ2-7; D is possibly TRBD2 (5 bases). CDR1 and CDR2 from the germline V gene are SEHNR and FQNEAQ (reference sequence). This CDR3 is built from 13 residues. The CDR3 nucleotides are TGTACCAGCAGCACGCAACTAGACGGCGAGCAGTACTTC. Translation gives CTSSTQLDGEQYF. Variable domain in full (rest from reference TRBV7-9 and TRBJ2-7): DTGVSQNPRHKITKRGQNVTFRCDPISEHNRLYWYRQTLGQGPEFLTYFQNEAQLEKSRLLSDRFSAERPKGSFSTLEIQRTEQGDSAMYLCTSSTQLDGEQYFGPGTRLTVT.

The chain links TRBV9 to TRBJ1-1, with 7 bases that match TRBD1. CDR1 and CDR2 (germline): SGDLS, YYNGEE. The CDR3 is 14 residues long. The ends lost 2 bases at V and 0 bases at J; junction bases unmatched: 1. In DNA form, the CDR3 reads TGTGCCAGCAGCGTTACAGGGGTGAACACTGAAGCTTTCTTT. It translates to CASSVTGVNTEAFF.

This clone was seen only a few times. The gene calls are TRBV4-2 and TRBJ1-1; a weak D match, TRBD1 (6 bases). With 1 base removed from V and 4 bases from J, the gap between germline ends came to 13 bases. This CDR3 is 15 amino acids long. CDR1 and CDR2 (germline): LGHNA, YNFKEQ. The CDR3 bases are TGTGCCAGCAGCCAAGGTCCAGGGGCGAGCACTGAAGCTTTCTTT. This gives the protein CASSQGPGASTEAFF.

The V and J genes are TRBV15 and TRBJ2-7; no firm D call. The CDR3 extends over 13 amino acids. CDR1 is LNHNV and CDR2 is YYDKDF in the germline V gene (reference sequence). V lost 0 bases to trimming and J lost 1 base, with 4 bases between them. CDR3 sequence: CATSREGSYEQYF. The CDR3 DNA sequence: TGTGCCACCAGCAGAGAGGGTTCCTACGAGCAGTACTTC.

This clone was found many times. CDR3 nucleotide sequence: TGTGCCAGCAGCGCCACTAGCGGGAGTCTGTACTTC. It codes for CASSATSGSLYF. The gene calls are TRBV11-2 and TRBJ2-7; 11 bases map to TRBD2. The CDR3 consists of 12 residues. Trimming took 5 bases from V and 12 from J; bases not matched to a gene: 6. Germline CDR1 is SGHAT and CDR2 is FQNNGV.